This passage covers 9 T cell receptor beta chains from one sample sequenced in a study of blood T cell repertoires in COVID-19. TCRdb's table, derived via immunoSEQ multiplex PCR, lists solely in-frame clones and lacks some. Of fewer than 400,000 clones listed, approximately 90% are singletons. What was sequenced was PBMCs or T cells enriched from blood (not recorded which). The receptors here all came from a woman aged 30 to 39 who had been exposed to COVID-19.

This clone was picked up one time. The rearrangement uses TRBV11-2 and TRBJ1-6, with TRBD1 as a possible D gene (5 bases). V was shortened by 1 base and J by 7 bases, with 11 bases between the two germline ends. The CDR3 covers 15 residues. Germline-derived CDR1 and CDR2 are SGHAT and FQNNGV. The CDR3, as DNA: TGTGCCAGCAGCTTAGCCGGCAGGGAAAATTCACCCCTCCACTTT. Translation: CASSLAGRENSPLHF.

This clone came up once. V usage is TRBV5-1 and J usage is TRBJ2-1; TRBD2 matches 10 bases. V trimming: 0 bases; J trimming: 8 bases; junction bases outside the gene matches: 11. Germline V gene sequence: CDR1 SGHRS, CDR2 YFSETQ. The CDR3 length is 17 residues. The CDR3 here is CASSLGITSGILDEQFF. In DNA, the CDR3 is TGCGCCAGCAGCTTGGGAATAACTAGCGGGATACTTGATGAGCAGTTCTTC. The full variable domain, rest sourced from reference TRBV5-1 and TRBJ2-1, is KAGVTQTPRYLIKTRGQQVTLSCSPISGHRSVSWYQQTPGQGLQFLFEYFSETQRNKGNFPGRFSGRQFSNSRSEMNVSTLELGDSALYLCASSLGITSGILDEQFFGPGTRLTVL.

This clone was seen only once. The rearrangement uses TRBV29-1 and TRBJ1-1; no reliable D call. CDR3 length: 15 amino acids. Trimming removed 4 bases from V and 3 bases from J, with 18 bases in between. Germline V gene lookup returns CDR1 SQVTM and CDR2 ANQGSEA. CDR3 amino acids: CSVVSRLREDTEAFF. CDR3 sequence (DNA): TGCAGCGTTGTTTCCCGCCTTCGGGAGGACACTGAAGCTTTCTTT.

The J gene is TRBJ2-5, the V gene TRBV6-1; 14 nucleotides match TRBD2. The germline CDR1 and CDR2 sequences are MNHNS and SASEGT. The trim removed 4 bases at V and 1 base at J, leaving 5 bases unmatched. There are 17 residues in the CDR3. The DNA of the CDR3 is TGTGCCAGCAGTGGGGGACTAGCGGGGGCCGTCCAAGAGACCCAGTACTTC. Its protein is CASSGGLAGAVQETQYF.

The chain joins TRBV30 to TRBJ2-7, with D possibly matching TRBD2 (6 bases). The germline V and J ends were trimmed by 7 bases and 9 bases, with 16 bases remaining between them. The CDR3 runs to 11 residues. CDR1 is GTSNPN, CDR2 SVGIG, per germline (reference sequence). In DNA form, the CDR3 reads TGTGCCTATACTCACTCCGGGAGGCAGTACTTC. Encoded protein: CAYTHSGRQYF. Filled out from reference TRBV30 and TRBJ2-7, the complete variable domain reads SQTIHQWPATLVQPVGSPLSLECTVEGTSNPNLYWYRQAAGRGLQLLFYSVGIGQISSEVPQNLSASRPQDRQFILSSKKLLLSDSGFYLCAYTHSGRQYFGPGTRLTVT.

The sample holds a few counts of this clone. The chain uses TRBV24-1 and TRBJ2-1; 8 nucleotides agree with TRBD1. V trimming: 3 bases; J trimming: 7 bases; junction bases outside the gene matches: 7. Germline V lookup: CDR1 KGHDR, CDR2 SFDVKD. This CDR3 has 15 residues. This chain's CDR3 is CATSDPGQGENEQFF. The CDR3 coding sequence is TGTGCCACCAGTGATCCCGGACAGGGAGAGAATGAGCAGTTCTTC.

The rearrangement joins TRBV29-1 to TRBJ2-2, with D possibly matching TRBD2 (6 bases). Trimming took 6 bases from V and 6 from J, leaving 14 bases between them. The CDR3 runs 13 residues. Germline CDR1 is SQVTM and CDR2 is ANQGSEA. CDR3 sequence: CSVPGPGAGELFF. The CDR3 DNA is TGCAGCGTACCGGGACCGGGAGCCGGGGAGCTGTTTTTT.

CDR3 sequence: CARSPLGLQPQHF. Written as DNA, the CDR3 is TGTGCCAGAAGCCCCCTTGGCCTGCAGCCCCAGCATTTT. J is TRBJ1-5 and V is TRBV7-5; whether TRBD1, the table's D call, matches the DNA was not checked. TRBV7-5 has pseudogene status. The CDR3 spans 13 residues.

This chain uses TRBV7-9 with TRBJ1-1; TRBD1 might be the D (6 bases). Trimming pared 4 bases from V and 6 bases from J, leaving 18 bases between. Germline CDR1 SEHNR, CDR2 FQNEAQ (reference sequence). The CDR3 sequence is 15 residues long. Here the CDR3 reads CASSYPGQQVAEAFF. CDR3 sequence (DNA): TGTGCCAGCAGCTACCCGGGACAACAGGTGGCTGAAGCTTTCTTT.